This T cell receptor (beta chain) was identified in a study of T-cell memory formation after mild COVID-19. CDR3 size: 16 residues. Trimming left V 1 base short and J 2 bases short, with 13 bases between. CDR1 and CDR2 (germline): SGHRS, YFSETQ. Overall study findings and caveats: Memory sampled before infection contained some responding clones, suggesting cross-reactive memory joined. Clones contracting day 15 to 85 were balanced CD4/CD8; later expanders leaned CD4+. Researchers could not confirm that second-wave clones peaking on day 37 targeted SARS-CoV-2.

A note on this clonotype: Antigen specificity is unknown.

With constant-segment primers, 5'RACE yielded cDNA libraries of TCR alpha and TCR beta that carried sample barcodes and UMIs. TCRdb redid the calling of the 5' RACE reads with MiXCR, one entry per CDR3 protein. This table holds about 400,000 distinct CDR3 sequences, 18% found once. The rearrangement links TRBV5-1 to TRBJ2-4; D not certain. The sequence came from a man between 18 and 29 years old who had mild COVID-19 (a few samples of this study predate the infection). Cell type and time point are not known. Sequences were obtained from PBMCs or a T cell subset sorted from them (not recorded which). In nucleotides, the CDR3 is TGCGCCAGCAGCTTGTTGACCGGTGGGTCCAAAAACATTCAGTACTTC. Translated: CASSLLTGGSKNIQYF. Full variable domain (missing parts from reference TRBV5-1 and TRBJ2-4): KAGVTQTPRYLIKTRGQQVTLSCSPISGHRSVSWYQQTPGQGLQFLFEYFSETQRNKGNFPGRFSGRQFSNSRSEMNVSTLELGDSALYLCASSLLTGGSKNIQYFGAGTRLSVL.